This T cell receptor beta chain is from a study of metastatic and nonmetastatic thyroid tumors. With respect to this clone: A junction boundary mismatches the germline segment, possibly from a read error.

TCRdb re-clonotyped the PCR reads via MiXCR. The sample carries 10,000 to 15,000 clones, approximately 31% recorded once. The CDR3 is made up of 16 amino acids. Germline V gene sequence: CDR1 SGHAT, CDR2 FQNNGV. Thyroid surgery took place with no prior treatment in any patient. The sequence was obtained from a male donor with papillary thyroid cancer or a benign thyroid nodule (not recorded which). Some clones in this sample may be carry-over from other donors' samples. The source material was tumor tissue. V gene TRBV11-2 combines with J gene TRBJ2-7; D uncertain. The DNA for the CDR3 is TGTGCCTGCAGCTTAGTCTTCGGCCAACCCTCGTTCGAGAAGTTCTTC. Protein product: CACSLVFGQPSFEKFF.